Below, one T cell receptor (beta chain) is given with its context. Antigen: not known. Each TRB cDNA library was prepared by 5' RACE (with UMI labels). TCRdb reanalyzed the 5' RACE reads and collapses them to one entry per CDR3 protein, without DNA. The sample table includes about 24,000 distinct CDR3 sequences. Germline V lookup: CDR1 SEHNR, CDR2 FQNEAQ (reference sequence). This CDR3 contains 16 residues. The data were obtained in a study of CXCR3-negative and CXCR3-positive naive CD8 T cells. Study observations and caveats: High diversity, comparable across both naive subsets, contrasted with much lower diversity in memory CD8+ cells. CXCR3-positive naive cells carried more hydrophobic TRB CDR3s than CXCR3-negative ones.

Every CD8+ T cell subset underwent triplicate sorting at about 300,000 cells apiece. The sequence came from a human donor in good health. Some clones in this sample may be carry-over from other donors' samples. Sequences were obtained from naive CXCR3- CD8+ T cells from blood. Subset of the sample: CD45RO-CCR7+CD27+CD95- naive CD8+ T cells lacking CXCR3 (TNR3-). V is TRBV7-9 and J is TRBJ2-2; the TRBD2 assignment by TCRdb is unverifiable without DNA. CDR3 protein: CASSPPREAITGELFF.